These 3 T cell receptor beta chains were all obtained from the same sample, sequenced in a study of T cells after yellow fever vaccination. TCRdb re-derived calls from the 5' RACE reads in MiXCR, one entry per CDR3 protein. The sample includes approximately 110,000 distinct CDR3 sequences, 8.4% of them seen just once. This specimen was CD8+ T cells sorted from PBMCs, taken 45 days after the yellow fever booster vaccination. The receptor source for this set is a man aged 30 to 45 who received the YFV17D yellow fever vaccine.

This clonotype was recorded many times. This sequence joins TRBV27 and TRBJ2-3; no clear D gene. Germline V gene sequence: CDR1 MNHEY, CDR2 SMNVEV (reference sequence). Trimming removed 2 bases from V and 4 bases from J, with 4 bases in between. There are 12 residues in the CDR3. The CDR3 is CASSLNPDTQYF. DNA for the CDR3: TGTGCCAGCAGTTTAAACCCAGATACGCAGTATTTT.

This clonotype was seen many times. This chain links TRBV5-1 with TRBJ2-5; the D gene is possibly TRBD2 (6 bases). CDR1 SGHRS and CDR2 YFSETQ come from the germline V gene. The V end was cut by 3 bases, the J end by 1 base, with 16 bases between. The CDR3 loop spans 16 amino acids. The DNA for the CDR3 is TGCGCCAGCAGCTGGGGGTCTTGGGGGGTCCAAGAGACCCAGTACTTC. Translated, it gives CASSWGSWGVQETQYF.

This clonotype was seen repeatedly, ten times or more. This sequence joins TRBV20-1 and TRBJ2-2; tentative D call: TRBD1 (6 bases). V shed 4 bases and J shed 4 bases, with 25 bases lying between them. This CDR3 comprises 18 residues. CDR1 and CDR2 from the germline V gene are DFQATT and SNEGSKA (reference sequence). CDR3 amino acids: CSAKNVVDRDTTTGELFF. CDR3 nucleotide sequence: TGCAGTGCTAAAAATGTTGTCGACCGGGACACAACCACCGGGGAGCTGTTTTTT.